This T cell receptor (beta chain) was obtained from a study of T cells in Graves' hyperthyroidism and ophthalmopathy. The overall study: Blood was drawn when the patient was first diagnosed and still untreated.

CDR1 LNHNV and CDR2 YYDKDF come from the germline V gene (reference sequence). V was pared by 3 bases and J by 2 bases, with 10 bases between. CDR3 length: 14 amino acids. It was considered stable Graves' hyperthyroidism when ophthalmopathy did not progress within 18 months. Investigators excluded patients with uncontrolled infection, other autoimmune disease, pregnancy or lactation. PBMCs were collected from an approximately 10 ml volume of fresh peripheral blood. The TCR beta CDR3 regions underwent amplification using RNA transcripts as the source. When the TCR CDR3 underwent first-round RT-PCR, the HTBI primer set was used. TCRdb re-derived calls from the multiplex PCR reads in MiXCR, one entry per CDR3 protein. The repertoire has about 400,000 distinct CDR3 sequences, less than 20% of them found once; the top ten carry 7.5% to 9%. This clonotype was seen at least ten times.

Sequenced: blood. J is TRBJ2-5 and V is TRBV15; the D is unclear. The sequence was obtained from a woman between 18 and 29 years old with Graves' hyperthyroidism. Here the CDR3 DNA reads TGTGCCACCAGCAGGGCGCGAGATCAAGAGACCCAGTACTTC. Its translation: CATSRARDQETQYF.